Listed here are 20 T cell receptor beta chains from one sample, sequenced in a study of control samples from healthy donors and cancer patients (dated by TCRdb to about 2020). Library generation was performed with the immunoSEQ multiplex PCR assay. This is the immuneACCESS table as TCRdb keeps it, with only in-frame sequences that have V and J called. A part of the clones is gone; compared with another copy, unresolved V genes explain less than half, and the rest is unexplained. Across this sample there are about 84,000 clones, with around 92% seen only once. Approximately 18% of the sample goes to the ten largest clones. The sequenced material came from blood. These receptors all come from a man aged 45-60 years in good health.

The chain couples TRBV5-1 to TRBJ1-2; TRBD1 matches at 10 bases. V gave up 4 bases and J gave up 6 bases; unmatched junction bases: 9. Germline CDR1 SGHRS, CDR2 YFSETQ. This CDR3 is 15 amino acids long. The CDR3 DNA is TGCGCCAGCAGCCCTTACCAAGGACAGGGGGATGGCTACACCTTC. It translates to CASSPYQGQGDGYTF.

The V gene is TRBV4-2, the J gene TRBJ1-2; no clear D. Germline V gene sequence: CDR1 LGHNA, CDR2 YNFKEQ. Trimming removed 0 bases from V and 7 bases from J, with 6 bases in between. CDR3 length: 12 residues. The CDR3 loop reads CASSQERGGYTF. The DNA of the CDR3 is TGTGCCAGCAGCCAAGAAAGAGGTGGCTACACCTTC.

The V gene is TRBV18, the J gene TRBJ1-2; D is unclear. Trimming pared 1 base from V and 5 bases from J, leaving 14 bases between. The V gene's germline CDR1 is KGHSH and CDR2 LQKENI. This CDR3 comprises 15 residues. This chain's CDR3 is CASSPRTSSEYGYTF. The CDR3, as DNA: TGTGCCAGCTCACCACGGACCTCCTCGGAGTATGGCTACACCTTC. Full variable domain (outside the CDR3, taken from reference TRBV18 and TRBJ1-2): NAGVMQNPRHLVRRRGQEARLRCSPMKGHSHVYWYRQLPEEGLKFMVYLQKENIIDESGMPKERFSAEFPKEGPSILRIQQVVRGDSAAYFCASSPRTSSEYGYTFGSGTRLTVV.

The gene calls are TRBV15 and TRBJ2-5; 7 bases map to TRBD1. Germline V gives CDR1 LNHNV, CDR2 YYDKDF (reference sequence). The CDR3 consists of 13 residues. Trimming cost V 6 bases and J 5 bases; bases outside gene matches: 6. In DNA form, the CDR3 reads TGTGCCACCAGGAGACAGGGTGTGGAGACCCAGTACTTC. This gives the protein CATRRQGVETQYF.

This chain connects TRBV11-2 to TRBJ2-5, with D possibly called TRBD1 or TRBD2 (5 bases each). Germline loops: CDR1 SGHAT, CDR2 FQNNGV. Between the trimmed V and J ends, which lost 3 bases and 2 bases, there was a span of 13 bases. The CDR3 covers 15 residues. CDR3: CASSFARGPQETQYF. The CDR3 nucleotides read TGTGCCAGCAGCTTTGCCCGGGGACCACAAGAGACCCAGTACTTC.

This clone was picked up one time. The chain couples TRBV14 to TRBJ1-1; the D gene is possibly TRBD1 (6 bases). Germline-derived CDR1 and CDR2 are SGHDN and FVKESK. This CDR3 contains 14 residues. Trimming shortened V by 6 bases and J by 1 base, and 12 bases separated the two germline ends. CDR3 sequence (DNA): TGTGCCAGCAGTTTCGGAGGGGGGAACACTGAAGCTTTCTTT. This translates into CASSFGGGNTEAFF.

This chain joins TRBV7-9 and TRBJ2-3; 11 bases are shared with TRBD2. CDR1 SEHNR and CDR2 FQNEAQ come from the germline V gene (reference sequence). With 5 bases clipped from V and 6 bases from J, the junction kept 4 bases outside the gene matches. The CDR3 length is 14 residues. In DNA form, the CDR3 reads TGTGCCAGCAGCCCGGGACTAGCGGCCGATACGCAGTATTTT. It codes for CASSPGLAADTQYF.

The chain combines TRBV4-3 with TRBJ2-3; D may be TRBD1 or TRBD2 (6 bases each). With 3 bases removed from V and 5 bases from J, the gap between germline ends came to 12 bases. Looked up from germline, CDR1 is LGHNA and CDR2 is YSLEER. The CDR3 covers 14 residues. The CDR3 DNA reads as TGCGCCAGCAGCCAGCGACTAGGGGGAGATACGCAGTATTTT. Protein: CASSQRLGGDTQYF.

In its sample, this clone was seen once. The CDR3 DNA reads as TGTGCCATCAGTTATCCACAGGGGGGCGGCTACACCTTC. Protein product: CAISYPQGGGYTF. V is TRBV10-3 and J is TRBJ1-2, with 8 bases fitting TRBD1. CDR1 and CDR2 from the germline V gene are ENHRY and SYGVKD. With V trimmed by 5 bases and J by 8 bases, 7 bases remained unmatched. The CDR3 has 13 residues.

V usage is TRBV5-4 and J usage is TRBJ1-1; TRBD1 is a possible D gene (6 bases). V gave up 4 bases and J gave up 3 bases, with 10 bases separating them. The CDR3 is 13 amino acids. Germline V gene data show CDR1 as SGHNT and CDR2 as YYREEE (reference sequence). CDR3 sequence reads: CASSHYRDTEAFF. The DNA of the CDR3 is TGTGCCAGCAGCCATTACAGGGACACTGAAGCTTTCTTT. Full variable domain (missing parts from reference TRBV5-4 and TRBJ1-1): ETGVTQSPTHLIKTRGQQVTLRCSSQSGHNTVSWYQQALGQGPQFIFQYYREEENGRGNFPPRFSGLQFPNYSSELNVNALELDDSALYLCASSHYRDTEAFFGQGTRLTVV.

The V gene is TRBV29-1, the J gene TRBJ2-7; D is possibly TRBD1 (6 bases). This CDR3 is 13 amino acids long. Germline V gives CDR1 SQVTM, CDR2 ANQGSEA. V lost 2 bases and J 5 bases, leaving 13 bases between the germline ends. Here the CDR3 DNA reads TGCAGCGTTGAAAAACAGGGTCCCCACGAGCAGTACTTC. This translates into CSVEKQGPHEQYF.

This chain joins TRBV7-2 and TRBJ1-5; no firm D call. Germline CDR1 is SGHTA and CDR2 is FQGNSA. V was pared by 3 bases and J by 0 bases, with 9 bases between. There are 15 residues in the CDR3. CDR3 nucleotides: TGTGCCAGCAGCTTCGGGCAGAATAGCAATCAGCCCCAGCATTTT. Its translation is CASSFGQNSNQPQHF.

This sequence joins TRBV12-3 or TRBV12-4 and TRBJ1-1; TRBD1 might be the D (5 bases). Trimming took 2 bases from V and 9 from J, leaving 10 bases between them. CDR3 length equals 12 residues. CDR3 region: CASSLFGGKAFF. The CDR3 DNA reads TGTGCCAGCAGTTTATTTGGGGGGAAAGCTTTCTTT.

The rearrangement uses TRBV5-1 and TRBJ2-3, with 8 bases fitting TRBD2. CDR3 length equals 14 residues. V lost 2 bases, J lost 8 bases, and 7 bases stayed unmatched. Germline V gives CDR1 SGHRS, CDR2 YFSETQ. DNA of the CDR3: TGCGCCAGCAGCTTTAGCGGGAAACAGGGTACGCAGTATTTT. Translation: CASSFSGKQGTQYF.

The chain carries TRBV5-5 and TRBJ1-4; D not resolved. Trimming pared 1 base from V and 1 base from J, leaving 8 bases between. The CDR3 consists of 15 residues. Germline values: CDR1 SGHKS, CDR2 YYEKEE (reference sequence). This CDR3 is CASSLLAITNEKLFF. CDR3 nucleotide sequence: TGTGCCAGCAGCTTGCTGGCTATAACTAATGAAAAACTGTTTTTT.

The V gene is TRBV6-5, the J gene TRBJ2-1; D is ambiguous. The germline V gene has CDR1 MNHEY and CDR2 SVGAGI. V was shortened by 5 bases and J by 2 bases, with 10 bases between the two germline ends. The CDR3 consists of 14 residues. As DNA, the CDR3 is TGTGCCAGCAGTCGCACGACCGCCTACAATGAGCAGTTCTTC. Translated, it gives CASSRTTAYNEQFF.

The CDR3 DNA sequence: TGCGCCAGCAGCTTGGACATCGCTAGCACAGATACGCAGTATTTT. Its translation: CASSLDIASTDTQYF. The V call is TRBV5-1, the J call TRBJ2-3; D gene unclear. Trimming left V 0 bases short and J 0 bases short, with 8 bases between. There are 15 residues in the CDR3. Germline V CDR1 and CDR2: SGHRS, YFSETQ.

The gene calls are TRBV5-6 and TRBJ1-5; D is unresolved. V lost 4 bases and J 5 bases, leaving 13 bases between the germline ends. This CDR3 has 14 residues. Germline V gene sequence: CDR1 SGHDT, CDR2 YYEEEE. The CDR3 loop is CASSPFLGDQPQHF. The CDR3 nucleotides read TGTGCCAGCAGCCCATTTCTGGGAGATCAGCCCCAGCATTTT. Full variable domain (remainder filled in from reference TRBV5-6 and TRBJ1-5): DAGVTQSPTHLIKTRGQQVTLRCSPKSGHDTVSWYQQALGQGPQFIFQYYEEEERQRGNFPDRFSGHQFPNYSSELNVNALLLGDSALYLCASSPFLGDQPQHFGDGTRLSIL.

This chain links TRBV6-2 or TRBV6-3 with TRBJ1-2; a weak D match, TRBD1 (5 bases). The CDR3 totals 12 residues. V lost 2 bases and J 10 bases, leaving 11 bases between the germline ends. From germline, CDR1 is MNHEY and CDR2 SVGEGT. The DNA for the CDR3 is TGTGCCAGCAGTTACAAGGGGTCGAACTACACCTTC. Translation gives CASSYKGSNYTF.

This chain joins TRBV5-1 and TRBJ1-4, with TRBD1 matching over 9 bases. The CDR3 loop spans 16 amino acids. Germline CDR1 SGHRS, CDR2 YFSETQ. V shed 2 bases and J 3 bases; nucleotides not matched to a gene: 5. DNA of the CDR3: TGCGCCAGCAGCTTTACACAGGGGGCTGCTAATGAAAAACTGTTTTTT. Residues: CASSFTQGAANEKLFF.